The clone carrying this T cell receptor beta chain was seen a few times. Antigen unknown. Sequenced by immunoSEQ multiplex PCR; TCRdb stores in-frame clones only, minus some. The table lists approximately 330,000 clones, approximately 80% of them singletons. This CDR3 is 13 amino acids long. The germline V gene encodes CDR1 SGDLS and CDR2 YYNGEE. The V end lost 0 bases, the J end lost 4 bases, and 5 bases lay between the germline ends. This entry is derived from a study of cytotoxic CD8 clonotypes in ibrutinib-treated CLL. Overall study findings and caveats: Sampling schedules were unmatched across sustained-remission and progressing patients. Baseline clonality exceeded age-matched healthy donors and tracked circulating CD8+ T-cell counts.

The TCR was taken from a human donor with chronic lymphocytic leukemia. The V and J genes are TRBV9 and TRBJ1-3; the D is unclear. Specimen: PBMCs, collected before ibrutinib treatment. The CDR3 loop reads CASSVGGGNTIYF. In DNA form, the CDR3 reads TGTGCCAGCAGCGTAGGTGGGGGAAACACCATATATTTT.